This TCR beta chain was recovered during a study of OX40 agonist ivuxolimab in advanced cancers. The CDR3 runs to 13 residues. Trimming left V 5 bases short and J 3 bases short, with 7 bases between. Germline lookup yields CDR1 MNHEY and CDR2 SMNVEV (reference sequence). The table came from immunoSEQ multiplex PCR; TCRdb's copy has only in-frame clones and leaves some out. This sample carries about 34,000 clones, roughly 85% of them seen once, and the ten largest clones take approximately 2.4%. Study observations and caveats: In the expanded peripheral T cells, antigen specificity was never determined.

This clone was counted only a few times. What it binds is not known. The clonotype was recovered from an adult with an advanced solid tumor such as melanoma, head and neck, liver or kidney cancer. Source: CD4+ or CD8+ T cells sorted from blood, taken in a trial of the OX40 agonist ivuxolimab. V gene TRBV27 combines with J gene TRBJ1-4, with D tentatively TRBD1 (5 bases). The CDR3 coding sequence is TGTGCCAGCAGTCGAGGGGCTAATGAAAAACTGTTTTTT. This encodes CASSRGANEKLFF.